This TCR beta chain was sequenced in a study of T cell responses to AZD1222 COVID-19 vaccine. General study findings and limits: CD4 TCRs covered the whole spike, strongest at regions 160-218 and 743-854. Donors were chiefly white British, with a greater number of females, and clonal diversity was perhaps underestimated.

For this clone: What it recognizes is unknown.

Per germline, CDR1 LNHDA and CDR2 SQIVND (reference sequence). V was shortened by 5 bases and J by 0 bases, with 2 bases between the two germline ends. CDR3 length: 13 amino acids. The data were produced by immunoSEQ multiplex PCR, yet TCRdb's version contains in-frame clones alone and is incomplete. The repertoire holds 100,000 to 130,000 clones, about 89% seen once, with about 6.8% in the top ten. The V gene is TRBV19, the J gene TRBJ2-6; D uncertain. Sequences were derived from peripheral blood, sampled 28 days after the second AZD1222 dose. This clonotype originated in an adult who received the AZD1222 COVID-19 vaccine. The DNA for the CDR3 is TGTGCCAGTAGTGTCTCTGGGGCCAACGTCCTGACTTTC. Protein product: CASSVSGANVLTF.